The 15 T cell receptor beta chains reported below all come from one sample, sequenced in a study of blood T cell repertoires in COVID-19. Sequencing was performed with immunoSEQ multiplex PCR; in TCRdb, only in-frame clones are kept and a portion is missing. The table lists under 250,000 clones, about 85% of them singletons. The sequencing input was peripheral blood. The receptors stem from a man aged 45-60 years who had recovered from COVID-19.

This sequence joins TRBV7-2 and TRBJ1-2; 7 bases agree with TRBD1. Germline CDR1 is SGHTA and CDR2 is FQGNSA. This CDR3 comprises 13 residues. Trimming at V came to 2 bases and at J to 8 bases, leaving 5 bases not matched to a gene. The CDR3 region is CASSLTGARGYTF. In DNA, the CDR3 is TGTGCCAGCAGCTTAACAGGGGCGAGGGGCTACACCTTC.

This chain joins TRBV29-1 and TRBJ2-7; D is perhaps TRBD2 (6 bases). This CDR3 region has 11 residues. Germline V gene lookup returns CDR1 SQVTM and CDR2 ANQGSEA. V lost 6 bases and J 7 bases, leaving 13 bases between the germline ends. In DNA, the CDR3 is TGCAGCGTCTCCCCAGGAGGGGAGCAGTACTTC. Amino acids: CSVSPGGEQYF.

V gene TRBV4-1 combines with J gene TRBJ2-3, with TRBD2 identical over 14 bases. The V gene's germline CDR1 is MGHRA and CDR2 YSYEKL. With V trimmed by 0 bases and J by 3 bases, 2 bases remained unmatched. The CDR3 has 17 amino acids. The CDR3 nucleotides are TGCGCCAGCAGCCAAGACCGACTAGCGGGAGGGACAGATACGCAGTATTTT. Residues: CASSQDRLAGGTDTQYF.

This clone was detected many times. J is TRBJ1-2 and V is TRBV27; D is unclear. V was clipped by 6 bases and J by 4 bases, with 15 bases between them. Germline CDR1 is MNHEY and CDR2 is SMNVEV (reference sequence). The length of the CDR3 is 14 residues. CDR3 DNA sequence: TGTGCCAGCAGACCTCATTGGCGCGGCTATGGCTACACCTTC. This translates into CASRPHWRGYGYTF.

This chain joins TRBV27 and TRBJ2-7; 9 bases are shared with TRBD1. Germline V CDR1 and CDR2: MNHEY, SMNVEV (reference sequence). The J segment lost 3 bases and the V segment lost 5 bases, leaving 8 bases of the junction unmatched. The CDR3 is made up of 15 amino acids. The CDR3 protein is CASSPGQGTLYEQYF. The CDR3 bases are TGTGCCAGCAGTCCCGGACAGGGGACTCTCTACGAGCAGTACTTC.

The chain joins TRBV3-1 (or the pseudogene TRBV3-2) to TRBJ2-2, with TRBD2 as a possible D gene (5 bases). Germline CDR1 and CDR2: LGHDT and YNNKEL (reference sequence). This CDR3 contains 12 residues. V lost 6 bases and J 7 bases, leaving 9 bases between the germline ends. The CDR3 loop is CASRPLVGELFF. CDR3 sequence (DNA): TGTGCCAGCAGGCCACTAGTCGGGGAGCTGTTTTTT.

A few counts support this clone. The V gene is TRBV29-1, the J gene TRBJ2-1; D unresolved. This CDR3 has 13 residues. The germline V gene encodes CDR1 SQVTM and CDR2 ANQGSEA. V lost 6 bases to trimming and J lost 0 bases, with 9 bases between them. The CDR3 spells CSVVVSSYNEQFF. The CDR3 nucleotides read TGCAGCGTCGTCGTCAGCTCCTACAATGAGCAGTTCTTC.

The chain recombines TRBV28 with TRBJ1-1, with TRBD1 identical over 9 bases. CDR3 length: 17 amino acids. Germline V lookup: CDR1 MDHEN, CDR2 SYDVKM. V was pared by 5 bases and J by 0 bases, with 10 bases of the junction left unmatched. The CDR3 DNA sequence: TGTGCCAGCAGTCCGCTACTCGGGACAGGGATGAACACTGAAGCTTTCTTT. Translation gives CASSPLLGTGMNTEAFF.

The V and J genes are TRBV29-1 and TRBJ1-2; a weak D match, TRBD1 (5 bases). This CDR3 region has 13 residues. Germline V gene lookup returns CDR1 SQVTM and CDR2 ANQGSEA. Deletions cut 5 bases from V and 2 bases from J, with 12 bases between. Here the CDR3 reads CSVSRGINYGYTF. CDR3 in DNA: TGCAGCGTTTCAAGGGGAATAAACTATGGCTACACCTTC. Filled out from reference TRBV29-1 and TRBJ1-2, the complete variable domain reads SAVISQKPSRDICQRGTSLTIQCQVDSQVTMMFWYRQQPGQSLTLIATANQGSEATYESGFVIDKFPISRPNLTFSTLTVSNMSPEDSSIYLCSVSRGINYGYTFGSGTRLTVV.

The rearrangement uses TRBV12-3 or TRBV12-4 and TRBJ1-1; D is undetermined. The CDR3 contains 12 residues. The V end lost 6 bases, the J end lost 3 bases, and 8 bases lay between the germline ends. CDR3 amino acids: CASRSRDTEAFF. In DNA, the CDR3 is TGTGCCAGCAGAAGCCGGGACACTGAAGCTTTCTTT.

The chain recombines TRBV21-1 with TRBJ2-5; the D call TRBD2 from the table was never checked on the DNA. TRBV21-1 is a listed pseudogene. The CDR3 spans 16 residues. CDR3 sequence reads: CASSKVWLGCRETQYF. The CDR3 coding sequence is TGTGCCAGCAGCAAAGTCTGGCTAGGTTGTCGAGAGACCCAGTACTTC.

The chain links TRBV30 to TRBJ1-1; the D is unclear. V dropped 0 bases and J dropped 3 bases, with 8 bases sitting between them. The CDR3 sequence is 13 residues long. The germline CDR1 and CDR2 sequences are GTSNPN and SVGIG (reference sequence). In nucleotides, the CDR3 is TGTGCCTGGAGTGTGAGGGTAGACACTGAAGCTTTCTTT. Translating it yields CAWSVRVDTEAFF.

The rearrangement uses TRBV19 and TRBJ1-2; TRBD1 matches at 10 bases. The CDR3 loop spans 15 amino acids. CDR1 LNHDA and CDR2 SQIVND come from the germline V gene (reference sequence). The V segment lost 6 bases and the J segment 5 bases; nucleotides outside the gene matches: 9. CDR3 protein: CASSQTGGVGYGYTF. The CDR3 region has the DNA TGTGCCAGTAGCCAGACAGGGGGCGTCGGGTATGGCTACACCTTC.

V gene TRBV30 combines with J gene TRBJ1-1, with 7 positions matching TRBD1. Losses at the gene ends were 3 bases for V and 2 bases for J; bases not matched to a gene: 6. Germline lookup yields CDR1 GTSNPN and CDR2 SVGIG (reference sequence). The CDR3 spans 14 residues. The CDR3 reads CAWRRQGSNTEAFF. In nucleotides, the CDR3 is TGTGCCTGGAGGAGACAGGGATCCAACACTGAAGCTTTCTTT.

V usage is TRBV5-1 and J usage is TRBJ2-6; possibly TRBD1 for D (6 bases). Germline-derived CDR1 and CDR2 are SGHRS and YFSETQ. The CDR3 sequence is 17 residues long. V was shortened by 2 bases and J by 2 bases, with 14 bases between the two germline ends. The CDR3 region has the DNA TGCGCCAGCAGCTTAACCAACACAGGGACTGGGGCCAACGTCCTGACTTTC. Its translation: CASSLTNTGTGANVLTF.